This is a list of T cell receptor beta chains from one sample in a study of CD8+ T cells in alopecia areata. The data were produced by immunoSEQ multiplex PCR, yet TCRdb's version contains in-frame clones alone and is incomplete. The data show 130,000 to 150,000 clones, 45% to 60% seen once. The specimen was CD4+ T cells sorted from blood, collected at week 0. The origin of the receptors is a human donor with alopecia areata. Each CDR3 is given with its conserved first and last residue. Fields, in order: J gene, D gene, clone size, V gene, CDR3 DNA, CDR3 protein. The D gene is left open where the match is weak. Clone sizes are given selectively: once, few, many, or a class where the clone is expanded.

TRBJ1-1,.,few,TRBV29-1,TGCAGCGTTGAAGATATAGCCTGGGGGAGAGCTTTCTTT,CSVEDIAWGRAFF
TRBJ2-7,TRBD2,.,TRBV4-3,TGCGCCAGCAGCCCAGGGAGGCGGGAGGGGGACTACGAGCAGTACTTC,CASSPGRREGDYEQYF
TRBJ1-2,.,once,TRBV14,TGTGCCAGCAGCCAATACGAGGGGTTTAACTATGGCTACACCTTC,CASSQYEGFNYGYTF
TRBJ2-4,TRBD1,.,TRBV4-2,TGTGCCAGCAGCCAAGGACAGGGGGACTACATTCAGTACTTC,CASSQGQGDYIQYF
TRBJ2-4,.,.,TRBV4-2,TGTGCCAGCAGCCATTCAAGGATGCGTGGGGACATTCAGTACTTC,CASSHSRMRGDIQYF
TRBJ2-4,.,.,TRBV6-5,TGTGCCAGCAGTTCGCGCCGGGGGGCAGGAAACATTCAGTACTTC,CASSSRRGAGNIQYF
TRBJ1-4,.,few,TRBV4-1,TGCGCCTTTTTGACACAAACGGAGGAAAAACTGTTTTTT,CAFLTQTEEKLFF
TRBJ2-6,.,once,TRBV30,TGTGCCTGGAGTTCCCAGGGTAGCTCTGGGGCCAACGTCCTGACTTTC,CAWSSQGSSGANVLTF
TRBJ2-5,.,.,TRBV7-8,TGTGCCAGCAGCTGGTTGGGGACCCAGTACTTC,CASSWLGTQYF
TRBJ2-5,.,.,TRBV29-1,TGCAGCGTTGAAGGACGGGCAGGTTGGGAGGAGACCCAGTACTTC,CSVEGRAGWEETQYF
TRBJ2-7,.,.,TRBV29-1,TGCAGCGTTGGACGTTCCGGGACCGCCTACGAGCAGTACTTC,CSVGRSGTAYEQYF
TRBJ1-2,.,.,TRBV10-3,TGTGCCATCAGCGGTTCCGGGTCAACCTATGGGGGCTACACCTTC,CAISGSGSTYGGYTF
TRBJ2-5,.,.,TRBV18,TGTGCCAGCTCACCTGGAGTGGAGACCCAGTACTTC,CASSPGVETQYF
TRBJ1-4,.,few,TRBV2,TGTGCCAGCAGTGAACAGGAACATGGAAAACTGTTTTTT,CASSEQEHGKLFF
TRBJ2-2,.,.,TRBV2,TGTGCCAGCCTAAAAGACGGGGACACCGGGGAGCTGTTTTTT,CASLKDGDTGELFF
TRBJ1-3,.,.,TRBV29-1,TGCAGCGCTCGGGGATCGGGCACCATATATTTT,CSARGSGTIYF
TRBJ2-2,TRBD2,few,TRBV7-2,TGTGCCAGCAGCGGGAGGGCCGAAACCGGGGAGCTGTTTTTT,CASSGRAETGELFF
TRBJ2-1,.,.,TRBV30,TGTGCCTGGAGCCCCTCTTGGAATGAGCAGTTCTTC,CAWSPSWNEQFF
TRBJ2-1,TRBD1,once,TRBV30,TGTGCCTGGGGTCTTGGACAGGCTGAGCAGTTCTTC,CAWGLGQAEQFF
TRBJ2-6,.,.,TRBV27,TGTGCCAGCATGGGTGTTGAGTCTGGGGCCAACGTCCTGACTTTC,CASMGVESGANVLTF
TRBJ1-5,.,.,TRBV10-3,TGTGCCATCAGTGAGTCAGGGTGGGTCCAGCATTTT,CAISESGWVQHF
TRBJ2-1,.,few,TRBV29-1,TGCAGCGTCTTAAGGGGCGGCTACAATGAGCAGTTCTTC,CSVLRGGYNEQFF
TRBJ1-2,.,.,TRBV29-1,TGCAGCGCCCGTGACGGAGGGTTGGATGGCTACACCTTC,CSARDGGLDGYTF
TRBJ1-4,TRBD1,.,TRBV28,TGTGCCAGCAGCAAGGCTCGACAGGGTTGGGGAAAACTGTTTTTT,CASSKARQGWGKLFF
TRBJ2-1,TRBD2,few,TRBV30,TGTGCCTGGAGTGTATCACGGACTAGCGGGTATCAGGAGCAGTTCTTC,CAWSVSRTSGYQEQFF
TRBJ2-3,.,few,TRBV7-9,TGTGCCAGCAGCCTGGGACCGACAGATACGCAGTATTTT,CASSLGPTDTQYF
TRBJ2-2,TRBD1,few,TRBV29-1,TGCAGCGTTGACAGGACAGGGGGTACCGGGGAGCTGTTTTTT,CSVDRTGGTGELFF
TRBJ2-7,.,.,TRBV15,TGTGCCACCAGCAGAGATCGGGGATCCTACGAGCAGTACTTC,CATSRDRGSYEQYF
TRBJ2-3,TRBD1,.,TRBV6-1,TGTGCCAGCAGTGACAGGGGGCCTGTTACGCAGTATTTT,CASSDRGPVTQYF
TRBJ2-1,TRBD1,few,TRBV7-2,TGTGCCAGCAGCACAAGGACAGGGGACAATGAGCAGTTCTTC,CASSTRTGDNEQFF
TRBJ2-5,.,.,TRBV7-2,TGTGCCAGCAGCTTACTAGGGTTAGAGACCCAGTACTTC,CASSLLGLETQYF
TRBJ1-2,.,once,TRBV2,TGTGCCAGCAGTGAAGACGGAAACTATGGCTACACCTTC,CASSEDGNYGYTF
TRBJ2-1,TRBD2,.,TRBV5-1,TGCGCCAGCAGCTTGGGGTGGGAGGGCCCTCAAGAGCAGTTCTTC,CASSLGWEGPQEQFF
TRBJ1-1,.,.,TRBV29-1,TGCAGCGTTGTCAGGGGAGGTCCGACTGAAGCTTTCTTT,CSVVRGGPTEAFF
TRBJ2-3,TRBD2,few,TRBV29-1,TGCAGCGTTGACGGGGCTAGCGGAGCTCCAGATACGCAGTATTTT,CSVDGASGAPDTQYF
TRBJ2-3,.,.,TRBV11-1,TGTGCCAGCAGCCCACGCTTGACAGCCAGCACAGATACGCAGTATTTT,CASSPRLTASTDTQYF
TRBJ1-2,.,.,TRBV4-1,TGCGCCAGCAGCCGTAAGGATAACTATGGCTACACCTTC,CASSRKDNYGYTF
TRBJ2-4,.,.,TRBV5-1,TGCGCCAGCAGGTTTGGACTTACATTGGATCCCCAAAACATTCAGTACTTC,CASRFGLTLDPQNIQYF
TRBJ1-3,TRBD1,once,TRBV5-6,TGTGCCAGCAGCTTGGCCGGGACAGGGAACGGAAACACCATATATTTT,CASSLAGTGNGNTIYF
TRBJ1-2,.,.,TRBV30,TGTGCCTGGAGTGTACGGCGTACGAGTGGGGCGGGAGCTAACTATGGCTACACCTTC,CAWSVRRTSGAGANYGYTF
TRBJ2-3,.,.,TRBV7-9,TGTGCCAGCAGCTTAGGAGCGGAGACAGATACGCAGTATTTT,CASSLGAETDTQYF
TRBJ2-5,TRBD1,few,TRBV5-4,TGTGCCAGCAGCTTGTCTATGGGACAGGTTTCCCTCGGGACCCAGTACTTC,CASSLSMGQVSLGTQYF
TRBJ2-7,TRBD2,.,TRBV4-1,TGCGCCAGCAGCCAAGCCGGACTAGCCCATACCTACGAGCAGTACTTC,CASSQAGLAHTYEQYF
TRBJ1-5,.,.,TRBV5-6,TGTGCCAGCAGCAGACGAAGTATTGGGTTTCAGCCCCAGCATTTT,CASSRRSIGFQPQHF
TRBJ1-2,TRBD1,.,TRBV4-1,TGCGCCAGCAGTCAATTTGGGACAGGGGGTCGCTACACCTTC,CASSQFGTGGRYTF
TRBJ2-3,.,once,TRBV27,TGTGCCAGCAGTTTCGCGATTAAGTGGGATGGCACAGATACGCAGTATTTT,CASSFAIKWDGTDTQYF
TRBJ1-5,.,.,TRBV27,TGTGCCAGCAGTTCATCAGGGAACCAGCCCCAGCATTTT,CASSSSGNQPQHF
TRBJ1-3,.,few,TRBV10-3,TGTGCCATCAGTGGTGGCCCGAACTCTGGAAACACCATATATTTT,CAISGGPNSGNTIYF
TRBJ2-7,TRBD2,.,TRBV30,TGTGCCTGGAGGGACACTCCTACTAGCGGGCTGTACTTC,CAWRDTPTSGLYF
TRBJ2-1,TRBD1,.,TRBV25-1,TGTGCCAGCAGTTCATACGGACAGGGGCCCTACAATGAGCAGTTCTTC,CASSSYGQGPYNEQFF
TRBJ2-6,.,.,TRBV5-8,TGTGCCAGCAGCTTCCTGCTTGATGACTCTGGGGCCAACGTCCTGACTTTC,CASSFLLDDSGANVLTF
TRBJ1-2,.,once,TRBV2,TGTGCCACCACTCTTGAGGGCCGTTACTATGGCTACACCTTC,CATTLEGRYYGYTF
TRBJ2-1,TRBD2,.,TRBV30,TGTGCCTGGAGTGTACACGGCGGGAGGGCGGATGAGCAGTTCTTC,CAWSVHGGRADEQFF
TRBJ1-2,.,.,TRBV23-1,TGCGCCAGCAGTCCGGTGGATGGCAATTCTGCCTATGGCTACACCTTC,CASSPVDGNSAYGYTF
TRBJ1-5,.,.,TRBV30,TGTGCCTGGAGTCCGGGGGGCTCTGATCAGCCCCAGCATTTT,CAWSPGGSDQPQHF
TRBJ1-4,.,.,TRBV30,TGTGCCTGGAGTGTACGTGGGACACCCCATTTT,CAWSVRGTPHF
TRBJ1-2,.,.,TRBV7-6,TGTGCCAGCAGCCTCCAGGGGCCTCATGGCTACACCTTC,CASSLQGPHGYTF
TRBJ2-4,TRBD2,once,TRBV30,TGTGCCTGGAGTGTAACCGCGGGAGGGAGTTTTAACATTCAGTACTTC,CAWSVTAGGSFNIQYF
TRBJ2-3,.,.,TRBV11-2,TGTGCCAGCGGGCCTCCTGAAAGCACAGATACGCAGTATTTT,CASGPPESTDTQYF